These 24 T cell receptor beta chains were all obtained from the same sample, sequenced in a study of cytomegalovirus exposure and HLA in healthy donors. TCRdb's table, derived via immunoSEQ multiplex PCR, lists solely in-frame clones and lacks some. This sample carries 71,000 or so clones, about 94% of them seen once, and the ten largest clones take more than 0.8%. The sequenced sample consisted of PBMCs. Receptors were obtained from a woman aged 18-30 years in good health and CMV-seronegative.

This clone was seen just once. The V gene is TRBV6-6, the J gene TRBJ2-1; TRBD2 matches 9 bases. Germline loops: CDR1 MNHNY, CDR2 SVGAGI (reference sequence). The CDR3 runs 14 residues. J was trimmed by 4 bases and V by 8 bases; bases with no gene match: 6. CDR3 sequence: CASWGRGGYNEQFF. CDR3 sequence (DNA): TGTGCCAGCTGGGGGCGGGGGGGATACAATGAGCAGTTCTTC.

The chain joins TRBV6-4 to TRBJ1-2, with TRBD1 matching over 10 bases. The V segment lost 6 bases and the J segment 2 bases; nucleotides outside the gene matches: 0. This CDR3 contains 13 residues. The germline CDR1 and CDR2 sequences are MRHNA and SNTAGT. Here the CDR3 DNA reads TGTGCCAGCAGGGGACAGGGGAACTATGGCTACACCTTC. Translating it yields CASRGQGNYGYTF.

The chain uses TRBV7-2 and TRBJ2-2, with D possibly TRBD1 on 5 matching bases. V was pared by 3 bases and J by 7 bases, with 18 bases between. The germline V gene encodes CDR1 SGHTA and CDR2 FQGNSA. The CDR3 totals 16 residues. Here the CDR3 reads CASSFLGAGPGGELFF. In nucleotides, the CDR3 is TGTGCCAGCAGCTTCTTAGGGGCCGGGCCGGGCGGGGAGCTGTTTTTT.

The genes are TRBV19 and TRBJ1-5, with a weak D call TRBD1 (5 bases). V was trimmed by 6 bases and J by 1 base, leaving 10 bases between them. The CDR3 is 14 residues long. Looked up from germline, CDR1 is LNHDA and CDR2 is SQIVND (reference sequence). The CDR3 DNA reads TGTGCCAGTAGGAAGGACAACAGCAATCAGCCCCAGCATTTT. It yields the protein CASRKDNSNQPQHF.

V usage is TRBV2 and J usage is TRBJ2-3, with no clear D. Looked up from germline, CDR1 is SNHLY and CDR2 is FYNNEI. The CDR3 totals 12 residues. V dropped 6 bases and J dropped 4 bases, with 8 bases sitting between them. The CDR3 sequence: CASSPGADTQYF. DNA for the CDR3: TGTGCCAGCAGCCCTGGAGCAGATACGCAGTATTTT. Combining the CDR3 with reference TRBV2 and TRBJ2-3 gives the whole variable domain EPEVTQTPSHQVTQMGQEVILRCVPISNHLYFYWYRQILGQKVEFLVSFYNNEISEKSEIFDDQFSVERPDGSNFTLKIRSTKLEDSAMYFCASSPGADTQYFGPGTRLTVL.

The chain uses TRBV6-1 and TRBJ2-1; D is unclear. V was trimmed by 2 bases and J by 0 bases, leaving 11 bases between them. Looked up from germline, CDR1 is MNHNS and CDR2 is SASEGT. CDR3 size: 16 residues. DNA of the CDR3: TGTGCCAGCAGTGAAAGTGGCGGTAGCTCCTACAATGAGCAGTTCTTC. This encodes CASSESGGSSYNEQFF.

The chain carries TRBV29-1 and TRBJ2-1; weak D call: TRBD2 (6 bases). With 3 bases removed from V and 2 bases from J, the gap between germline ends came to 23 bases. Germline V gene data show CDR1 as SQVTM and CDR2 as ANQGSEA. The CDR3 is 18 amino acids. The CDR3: CSVDLGGLLQITYNEQFF. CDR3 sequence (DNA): TGCAGCGTTGACCTGGGGGGACTGTTACAGATTACCTACAATGAGCAGTTCTTC.

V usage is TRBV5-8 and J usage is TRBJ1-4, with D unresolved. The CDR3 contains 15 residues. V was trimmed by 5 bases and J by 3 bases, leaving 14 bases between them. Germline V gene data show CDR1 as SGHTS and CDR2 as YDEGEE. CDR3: CASSHPKAANEKLFF. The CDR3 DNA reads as TGTGCCAGCAGTCACCCCAAAGCGGCTAATGAAAAACTGTTTTTT.

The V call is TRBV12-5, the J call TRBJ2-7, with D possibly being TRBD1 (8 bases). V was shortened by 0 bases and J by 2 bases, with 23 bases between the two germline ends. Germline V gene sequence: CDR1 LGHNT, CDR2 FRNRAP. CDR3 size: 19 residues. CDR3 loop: CASGLVERDRRFRPYEQYF. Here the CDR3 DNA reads TGTGCTAGTGGTTTGGTAGAGCGGGACAGGCGATTTAGGCCCTACGAGCAGTACTTC.

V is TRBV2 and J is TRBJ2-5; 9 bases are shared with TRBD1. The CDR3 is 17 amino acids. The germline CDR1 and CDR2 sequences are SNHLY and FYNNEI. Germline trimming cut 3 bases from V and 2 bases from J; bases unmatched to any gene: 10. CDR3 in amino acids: CASSDFGDRAEQETQYF. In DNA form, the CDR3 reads TGTGCCAGCAGTGACTTCGGGGACAGGGCTGAACAAGAGACCCAGTACTTC.

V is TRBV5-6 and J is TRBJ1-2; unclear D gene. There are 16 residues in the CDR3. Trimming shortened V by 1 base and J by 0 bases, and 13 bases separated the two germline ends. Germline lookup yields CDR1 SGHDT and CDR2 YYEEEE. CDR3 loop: CASSLNVYRANYGYTF. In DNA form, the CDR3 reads TGTGCCAGCAGCTTGAATGTGTACCGAGCTAACTATGGCTACACCTTC.

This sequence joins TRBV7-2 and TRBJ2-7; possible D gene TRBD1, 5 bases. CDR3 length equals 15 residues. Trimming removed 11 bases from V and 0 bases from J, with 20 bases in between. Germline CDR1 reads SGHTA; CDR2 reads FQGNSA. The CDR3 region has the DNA TGTGCCTCCAAGCTTCGACCACAGGTCTCCTACGAGCAGTACTTC. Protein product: CASKLRPQVSYEQYF.

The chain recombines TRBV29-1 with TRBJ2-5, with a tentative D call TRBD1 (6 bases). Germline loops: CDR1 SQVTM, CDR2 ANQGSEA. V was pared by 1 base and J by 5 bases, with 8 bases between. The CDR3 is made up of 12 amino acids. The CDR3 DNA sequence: TGCAGCGTTGAAGGGCAGGGGGAGACCCAGTACTTC. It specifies CSVEGQGETQYF. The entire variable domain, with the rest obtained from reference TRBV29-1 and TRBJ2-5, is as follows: SAVISQKPSRDICQRGTSLTIQCQVDSQVTMMFWYRQQPGQSLTLIATANQGSEATYESGFVIDKFPISRPNLTFSTLTVSNMSPEDSSIYLCSVEGQGETQYFGPGTRLLVL.

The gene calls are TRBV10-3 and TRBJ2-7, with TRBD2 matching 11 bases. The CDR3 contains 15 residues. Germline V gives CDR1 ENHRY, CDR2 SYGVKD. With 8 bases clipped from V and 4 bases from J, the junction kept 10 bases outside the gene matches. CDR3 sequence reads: CAIDSGRAAGYEQYF. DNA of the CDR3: TGTGCCATCGATAGCGGGAGGGCCGCGGGGTACGAGCAGTACTTC.

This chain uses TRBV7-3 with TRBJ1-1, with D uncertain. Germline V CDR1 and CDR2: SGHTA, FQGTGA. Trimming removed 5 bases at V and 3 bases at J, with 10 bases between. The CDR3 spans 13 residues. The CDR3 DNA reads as TGTGCCAGCAGCCTCATAGATGACACTGAAGCTTTCTTT. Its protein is CASSLIDDTEAFF.

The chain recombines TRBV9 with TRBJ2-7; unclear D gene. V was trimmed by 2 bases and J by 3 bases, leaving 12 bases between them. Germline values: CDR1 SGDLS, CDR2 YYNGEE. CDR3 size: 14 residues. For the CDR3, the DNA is TGTGCCAGCAGCGTGGCAGGTCAAGGCTACGAGCAGTACTTC. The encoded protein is CASSVAGQGYEQYF.

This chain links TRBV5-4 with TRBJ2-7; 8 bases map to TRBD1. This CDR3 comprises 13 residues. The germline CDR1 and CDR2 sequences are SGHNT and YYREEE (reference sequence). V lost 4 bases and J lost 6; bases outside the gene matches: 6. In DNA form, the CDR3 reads TGTGCCAGCAGCCAACAGGGGGTAGCCGAGCAGTACTTC. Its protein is CASSQQGVAEQYF. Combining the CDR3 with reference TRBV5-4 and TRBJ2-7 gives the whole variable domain ETGVTQSPTHLIKTRGQQVTLRCSSQSGHNTVSWYQQALGQGPQFIFQYYREEENGRGNFPPRFSGLQFPNYSSELNVNALELDDSALYLCASSQQGVAEQYFGPGTRLTVT.

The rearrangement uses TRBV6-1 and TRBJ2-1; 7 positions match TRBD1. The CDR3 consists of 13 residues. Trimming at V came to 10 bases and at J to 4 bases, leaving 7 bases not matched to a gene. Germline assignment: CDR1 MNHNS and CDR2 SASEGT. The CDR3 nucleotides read TGTGCCATCCGGGACAGCAATTACAATGAGCAGTTCTTC. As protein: CAIRDSNYNEQFF.

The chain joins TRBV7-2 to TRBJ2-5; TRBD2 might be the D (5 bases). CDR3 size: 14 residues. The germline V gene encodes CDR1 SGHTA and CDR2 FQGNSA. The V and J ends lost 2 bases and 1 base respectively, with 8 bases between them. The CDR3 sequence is CASSLTGSQETQYF. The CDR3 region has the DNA TGTGCCAGCAGCTTAACGGGGTCCCAAGAGACCCAGTACTTC.

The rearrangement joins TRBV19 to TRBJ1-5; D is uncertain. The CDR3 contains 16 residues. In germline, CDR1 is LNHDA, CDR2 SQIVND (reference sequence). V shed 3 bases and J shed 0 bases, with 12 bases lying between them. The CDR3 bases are TGTGCCAGTAGTATTTTGCAGGCGGGTAGCAATCAGCCCCAGCATTTT. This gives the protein CASSILQAGSNQPQHF.

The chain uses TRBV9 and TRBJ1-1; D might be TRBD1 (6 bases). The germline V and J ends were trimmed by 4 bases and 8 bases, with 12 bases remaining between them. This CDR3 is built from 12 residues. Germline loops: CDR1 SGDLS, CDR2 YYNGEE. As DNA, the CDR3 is TGTGCCAGCAGCACCTTCACAGGGGAAGCTTTCTTT. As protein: CASSTFTGEAFF.

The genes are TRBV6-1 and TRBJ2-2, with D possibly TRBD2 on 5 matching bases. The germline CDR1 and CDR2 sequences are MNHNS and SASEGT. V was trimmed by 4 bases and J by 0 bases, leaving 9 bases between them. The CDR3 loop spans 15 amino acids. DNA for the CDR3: TGTGCCAGCAGTGGGCTAGCCACGAACACCGGGGAGCTGTTTTTT. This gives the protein CASSGLATNTGELFF.

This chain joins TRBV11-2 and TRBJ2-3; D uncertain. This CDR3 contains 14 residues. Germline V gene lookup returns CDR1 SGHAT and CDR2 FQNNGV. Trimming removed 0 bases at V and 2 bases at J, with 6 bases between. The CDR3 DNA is TGTGCCAGCAGCTTAGATCGTTTCACAGATACGCAGTATTTT. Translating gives CASSLDRFTDTQYF.

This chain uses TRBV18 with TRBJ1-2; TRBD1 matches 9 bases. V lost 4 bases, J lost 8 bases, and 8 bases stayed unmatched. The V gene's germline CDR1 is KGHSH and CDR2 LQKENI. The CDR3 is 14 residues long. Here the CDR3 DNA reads TGTGCCAGCTCACGGGGCCGGGACAGGGAAGGCTACACCTTC. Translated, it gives CASSRGRDREGYTF.